This T cell receptor (beta chain) was obtained from a study of CD8 T cells in ankylosing spondylitis (dated by TCRdb to about 2017). Some background on the complete study: T cell receptor beta repertoires were profiled in healthy donors and ankylosing spondylitis patients so that disease-linked TCR variants could be found. In total, the full study cohort was made up of roughly 110 healthy donors and 25 to 30 ankylosing spondylitis patients. Peripheral blood samples were taken, and synovial fluid was additionally collected from ankylosing spondylitis patients. The full study reports these points: A TCR beta motif made up of several highly homologous amino acid variants appeared to be characteristic of blood from ankylosing spondylitis patients. The disease-linked clones were reported to be significantly enriched in matched synovial fluid samples from ankylosing spondylitis patients. In peripheral blood, the disease-linked clones were found at relatively low frequencies and had a CD8+ phenotype. Some motif variants were previously reported in synovial fluid and blood of reactive arthritis patients, suggesting common disease-initiation mechanisms.

At the junction V is shortened by 3 bases and J by 0 bases, with 8 bases in between. From a lookup of the germline V gene (reference sequence), CDR1 and CDR2 are DFQATT and SNEGSKA. CDR3 length: 13 amino acids, cysteine to phenylalanine. Only the CDR3 portion is preserved as DNA: 39 bases, with reading frame beginning at the first base. Sequencing used an Illumina HiSeq 2500. TCR beta libraries were prepared by quantitative 5'-RACE with molecular barcodes. Processing in the source paper ran as follows. A new computational method based on a probabilistic model of VDJ rearrangement was used to identify disease-linked TCR variants. The public reads were quality trimmed at Q25 with fastp and then assembled into clones with MiXCR by TCRdb, keeping productive beta chains. Identical CDR3 proteins give one entry, which carries the most common genes and DNA. The V and J calls were determined by TCRdb, not by the authors. Recorded for this sample are about 240,000 distinct CDR3 sequences; 8.6% of them occurred a single time. The ten top clones hold nearly 7% of the sample.

This clonotype appeared many times. No antigen is known for it. Base-call qualities are not available, and no considerably larger clone is one nucleotide away. The clonotype comes from a male donor with ankylosing spondylitis or in good health (not recorded which). This chain is built from TRBV20-1 and TRBJ1-1, with no reliable assignment of the D segment. Sequenced: blood, either unsorted or a sorted T cell fraction (not recorded which). The CDR3 protein is CSARYSLNTEAFF. The nucleotide sequence is given as TGCAGTGCTAGGTATAGTCTGAACACTGAAGCTTTCTTT.